This TCR beta chain was sequenced in a study of cytomegalovirus exposure and HLA in healthy donors. Overall study: A prior analysis found around 110 million unique TCR beta sequences from some 200 million T cells.

Use of 60 Vbeta and 13 Jbeta primers characterized the PCR. Some clones are missing from TCRdb's copy, which holds only in-frame ones; the method was immunoSEQ multiplex PCR. The table has about 150,000 clones, about 70% seen once; the top ten hold around 3.1%. This clonotype originated in a male donor in good health and CMV-seronegative. Sequencing was performed on PBMCs.

The CDR3, as DNA: TGTGCCAGCACCACCTCCCCGAGGGGGCCCGGCTACACCTTC. The encoded protein is CASTTSPRGPGYTF. J is TRBJ1-2 and V is TRBV6-6; 7 bases are a match to TRBD1. CDR1 is MNHNY and CDR2 is SVGAGI in the germline V gene (reference sequence). Germline trimming cut 7 bases from V and 8 bases from J; bases unmatched to any gene: 13. The CDR3 has 14 amino acids.